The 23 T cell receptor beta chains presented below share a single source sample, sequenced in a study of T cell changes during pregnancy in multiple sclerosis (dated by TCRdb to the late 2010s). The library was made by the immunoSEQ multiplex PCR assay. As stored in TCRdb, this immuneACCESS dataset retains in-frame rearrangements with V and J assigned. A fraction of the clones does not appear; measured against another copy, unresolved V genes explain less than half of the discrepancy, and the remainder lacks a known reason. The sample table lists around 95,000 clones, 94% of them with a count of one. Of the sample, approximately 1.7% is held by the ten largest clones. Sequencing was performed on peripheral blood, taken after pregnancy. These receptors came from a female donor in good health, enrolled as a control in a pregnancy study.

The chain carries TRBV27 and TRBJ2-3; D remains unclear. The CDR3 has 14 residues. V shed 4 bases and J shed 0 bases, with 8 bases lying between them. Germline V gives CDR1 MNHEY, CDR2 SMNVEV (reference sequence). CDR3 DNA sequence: TGTGCCAGCAGTTCAAGCTCGAGCACAGATACGCAGTATTTT. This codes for CASSSSSSTDTQYF.

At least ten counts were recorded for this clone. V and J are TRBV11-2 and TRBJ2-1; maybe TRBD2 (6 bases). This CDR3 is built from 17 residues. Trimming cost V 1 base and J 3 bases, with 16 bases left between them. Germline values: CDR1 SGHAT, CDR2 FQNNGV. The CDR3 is CASSLGLDGSGYNEQFF. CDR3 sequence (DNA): TGTGCCAGCAGCTTAGGATTGGACGGGAGTGGCTACAATGAGCAGTTCTTC.

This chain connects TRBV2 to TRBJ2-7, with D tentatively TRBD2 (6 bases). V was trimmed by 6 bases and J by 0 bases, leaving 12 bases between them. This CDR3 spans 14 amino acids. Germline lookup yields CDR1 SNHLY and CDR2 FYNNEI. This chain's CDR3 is CASRQDGSSYEQYF. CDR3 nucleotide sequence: TGTGCCAGCAGGCAGGACGGGAGCTCCTACGAGCAGTACTTC. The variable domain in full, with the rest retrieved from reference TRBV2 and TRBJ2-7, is EPEVTQTPSHQVTQMGQEVILRCVPISNHLYFYWYRQILGQKVEFLVSFYNNEISEKSEIFDDQFSVERPDGSNFTLKIRSTKLEDSAMYFCASRQDGSSYEQYFGPGTRLTVT.

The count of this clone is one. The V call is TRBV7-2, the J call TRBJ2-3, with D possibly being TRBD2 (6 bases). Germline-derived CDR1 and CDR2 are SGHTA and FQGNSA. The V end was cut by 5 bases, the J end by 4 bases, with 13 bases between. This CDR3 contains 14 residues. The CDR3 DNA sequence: TGTGCCAGCAGCCCTGGGGGACTGGCAGATACGCAGTATTTT. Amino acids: CASSPGGLADTQYF.

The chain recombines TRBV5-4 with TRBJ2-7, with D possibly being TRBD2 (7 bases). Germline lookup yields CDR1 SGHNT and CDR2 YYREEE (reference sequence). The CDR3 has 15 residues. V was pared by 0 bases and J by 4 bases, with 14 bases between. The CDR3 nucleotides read TGTGCCAGCAGCTTGGTGGGGGGAGGGGGGTACGAGCAGTACTTC. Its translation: CASSLVGGGGYEQYF.

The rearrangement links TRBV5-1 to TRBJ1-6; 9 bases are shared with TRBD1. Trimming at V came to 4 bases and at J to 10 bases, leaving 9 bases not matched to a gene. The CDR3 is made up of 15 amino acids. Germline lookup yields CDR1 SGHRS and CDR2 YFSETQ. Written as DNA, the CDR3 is TGCGCCAGCAGCACCGGGGACAGGGAAAGCTCACCCCTCCACTTT. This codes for CASSTGDRESSPLHF.

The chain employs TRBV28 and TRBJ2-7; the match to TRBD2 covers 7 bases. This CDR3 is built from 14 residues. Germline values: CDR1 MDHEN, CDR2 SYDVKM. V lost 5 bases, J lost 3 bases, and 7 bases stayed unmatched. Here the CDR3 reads CASSEVAGDYEQYF. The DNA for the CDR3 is TGTGCCAGCAGTGAGGTGGCGGGAGACTACGAGCAGTACTTC.

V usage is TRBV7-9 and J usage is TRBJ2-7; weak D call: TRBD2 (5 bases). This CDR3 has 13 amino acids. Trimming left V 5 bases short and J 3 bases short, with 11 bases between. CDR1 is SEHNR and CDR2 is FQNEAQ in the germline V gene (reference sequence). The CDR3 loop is CASSPVLDYEQYF. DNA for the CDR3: TGTGCCAGCAGCCCCGTACTAGACTACGAGCAGTACTTC.

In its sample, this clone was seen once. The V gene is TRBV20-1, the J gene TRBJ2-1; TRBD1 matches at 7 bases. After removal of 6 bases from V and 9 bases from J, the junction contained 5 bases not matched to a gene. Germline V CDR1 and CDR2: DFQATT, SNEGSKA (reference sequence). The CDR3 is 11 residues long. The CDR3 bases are TGCAGTGCCTCGAGACAGGGTGAGCAGTTCTTC. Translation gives CSASRQGEQFF.

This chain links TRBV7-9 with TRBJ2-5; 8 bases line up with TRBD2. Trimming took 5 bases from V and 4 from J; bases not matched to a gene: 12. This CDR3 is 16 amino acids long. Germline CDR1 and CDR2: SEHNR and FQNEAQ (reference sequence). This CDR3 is CASSPDGGGITETQYF. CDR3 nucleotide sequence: TGTGCCAGCAGCCCCGACGGGGGGGGGATAACAGAGACCCAGTACTTC.

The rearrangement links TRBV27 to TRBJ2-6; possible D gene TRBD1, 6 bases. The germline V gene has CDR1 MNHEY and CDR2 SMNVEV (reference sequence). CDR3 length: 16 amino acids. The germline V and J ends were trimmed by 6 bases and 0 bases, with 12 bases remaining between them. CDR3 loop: CASRRAGVSGANVLTF. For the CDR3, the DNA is TGTGCCAGCAGACGAGCAGGGGTCTCTGGGGCCAACGTCCTGACTTTC.

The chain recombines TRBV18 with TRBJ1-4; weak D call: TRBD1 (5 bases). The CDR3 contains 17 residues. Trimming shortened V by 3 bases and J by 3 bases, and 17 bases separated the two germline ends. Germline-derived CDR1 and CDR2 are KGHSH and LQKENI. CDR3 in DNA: TGTGCCAGCTCACCCCTGAAAGGGGCTGGGGCTAATGAAAAACTGTTTTTT. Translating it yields CASSPLKGAGANEKLFF. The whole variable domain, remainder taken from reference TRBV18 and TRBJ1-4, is NAGVMQNPRHLVRRRGQEARLRCSPMKGHSHVYWYRQLPEEGLKFMVYLQKENIIDESGMPKERFSAEFPKEGPSILRIQQVVRGDSAAYFCASSPLKGAGANEKLFFGSGTQLSVL.

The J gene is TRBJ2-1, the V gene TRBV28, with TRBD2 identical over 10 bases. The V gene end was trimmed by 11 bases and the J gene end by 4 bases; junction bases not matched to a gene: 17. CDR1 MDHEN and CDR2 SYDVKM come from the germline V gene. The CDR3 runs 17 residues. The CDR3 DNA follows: TGTGCCGGGCGGCCTAGCGGGAGCTCCAATGGGTACAATGAGCAGTTCTTC. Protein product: CAGRPSGSSNGYNEQFF. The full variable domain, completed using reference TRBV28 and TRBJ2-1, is DVKVTQSSRYLVKRTGEKVFLECVQDMDHENMFWYRQDPGLGLRLIYFSYDVKMKEKGDIPEGYSVSREKKERFSLILESASTNQTSMYLCAGRPSGSSNGYNEQFFGPGTRLTVL.

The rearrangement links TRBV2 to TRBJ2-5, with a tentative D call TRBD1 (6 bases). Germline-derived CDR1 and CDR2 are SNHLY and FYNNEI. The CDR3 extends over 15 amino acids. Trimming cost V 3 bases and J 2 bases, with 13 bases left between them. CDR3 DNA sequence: TGTGCCAGCAGTGAGGTATTAGGACAGCAAGAGACCCAGTACTTC. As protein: CASSEVLGQQETQYF.

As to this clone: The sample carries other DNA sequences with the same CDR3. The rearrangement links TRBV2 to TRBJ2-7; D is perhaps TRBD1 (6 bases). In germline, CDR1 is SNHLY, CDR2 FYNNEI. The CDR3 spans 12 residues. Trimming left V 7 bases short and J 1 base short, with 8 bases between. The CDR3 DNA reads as TGTGCCAGCACAGGGGAATCCTACGAGCAGTACTTC. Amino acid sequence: CASTGESYEQYF.

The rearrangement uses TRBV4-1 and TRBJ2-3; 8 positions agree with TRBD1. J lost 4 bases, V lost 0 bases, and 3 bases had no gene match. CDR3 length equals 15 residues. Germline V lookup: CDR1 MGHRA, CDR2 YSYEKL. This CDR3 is CASSQEGTGPDTQYF. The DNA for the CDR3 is TGCGCCAGCAGCCAAGAGGGGACAGGTCCAGATACGCAGTATTTT.

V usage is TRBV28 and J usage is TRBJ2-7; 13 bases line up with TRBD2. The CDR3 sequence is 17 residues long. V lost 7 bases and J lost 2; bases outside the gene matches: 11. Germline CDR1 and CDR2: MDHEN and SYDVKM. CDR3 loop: CASTPTSGRPQPYEQYF. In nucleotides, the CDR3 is TGTGCCAGCACCCCGACTAGCGGGAGGCCGCAGCCCTACGAGCAGTACTTC.

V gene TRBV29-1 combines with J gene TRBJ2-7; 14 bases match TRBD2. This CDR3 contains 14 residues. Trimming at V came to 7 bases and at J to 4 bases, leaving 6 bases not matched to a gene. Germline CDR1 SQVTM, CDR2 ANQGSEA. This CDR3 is CSAIGTSGGYEQYF. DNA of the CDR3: TGCAGCGCGATCGGGACTAGCGGGGGTTACGAGCAGTACTTC.

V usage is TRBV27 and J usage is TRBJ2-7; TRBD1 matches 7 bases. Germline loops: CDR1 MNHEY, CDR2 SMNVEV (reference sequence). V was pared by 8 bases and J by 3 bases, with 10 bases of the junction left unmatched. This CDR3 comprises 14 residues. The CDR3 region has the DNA TGTGCCAGCGGGCCGGGACAGCTAAACTACGAGCAGTACTTC. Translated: CASGPGQLNYEQYF.

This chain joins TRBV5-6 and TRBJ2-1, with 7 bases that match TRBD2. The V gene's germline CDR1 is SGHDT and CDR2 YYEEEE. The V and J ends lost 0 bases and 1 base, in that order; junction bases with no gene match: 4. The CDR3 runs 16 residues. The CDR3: CASSLAPGGSYNEQFF. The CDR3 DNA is TGTGCCAGCAGCTTGGCCCCGGGAGGATCCTACAATGAGCAGTTCTTC.

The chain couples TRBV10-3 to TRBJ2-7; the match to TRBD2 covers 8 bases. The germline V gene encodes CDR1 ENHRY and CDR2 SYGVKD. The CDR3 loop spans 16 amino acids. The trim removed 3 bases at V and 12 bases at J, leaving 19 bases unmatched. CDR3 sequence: CAISETRQREWARGYF. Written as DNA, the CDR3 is TGTGCCATCAGTGAAACTCGTCAGCGGGAGTGGGCTCGAGGGTACTTC.

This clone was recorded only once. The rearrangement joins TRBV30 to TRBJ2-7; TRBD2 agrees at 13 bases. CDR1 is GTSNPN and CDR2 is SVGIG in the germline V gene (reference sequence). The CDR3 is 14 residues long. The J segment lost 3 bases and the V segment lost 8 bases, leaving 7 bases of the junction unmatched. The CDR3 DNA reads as TGTGCCCAACGCTGGACTAGCGGGAGCTACGAGCAGTACTTC. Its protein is CAQRWTSGSYEQYF.

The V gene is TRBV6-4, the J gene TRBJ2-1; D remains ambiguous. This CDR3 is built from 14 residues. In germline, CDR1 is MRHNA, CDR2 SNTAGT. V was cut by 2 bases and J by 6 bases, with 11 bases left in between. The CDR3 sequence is CASSDPNLSNEQFF. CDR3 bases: TGTGCCAGCAGTGACCCCAACCTAAGCAATGAGCAGTTCTTC.